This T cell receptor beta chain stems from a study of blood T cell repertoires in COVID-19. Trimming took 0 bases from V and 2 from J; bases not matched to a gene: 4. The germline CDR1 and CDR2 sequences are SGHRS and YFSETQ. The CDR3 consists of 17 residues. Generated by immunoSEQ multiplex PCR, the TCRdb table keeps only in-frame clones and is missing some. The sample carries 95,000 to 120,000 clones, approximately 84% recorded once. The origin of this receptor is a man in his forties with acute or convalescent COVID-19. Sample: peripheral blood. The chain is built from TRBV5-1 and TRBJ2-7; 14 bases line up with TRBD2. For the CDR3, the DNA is TGCGCCAGCAGCTTGGGATTGACTAGCGGGGGGGCCTACGAGCAGTACTTC. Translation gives CASSLGLTSGGAYEQYF.